These T cell receptor beta chains were read from a single sample in a study of shared clonotypes between healthy human individuals. Measured with immunoSEQ multiplex PCR; TCRdb has only the in-frame clones, and not every one. The sample lists hundreds of thousands of clones; approximately 79% were seen once. Material for sequencing was memory CD4+ T cells sorted from blood. These receptors came from a woman in her 30s in good health. Each CDR3 is given with its conserved first and last residue. A D gene is named only where the DNA matches it firmly. Not all rows give a size; the values are once, few, many and, for expanded clones, a class.

. | TRBJ1-3 | 14 | . | TRBV16 | TGTGCCAGCAGCCAATCACGGTCTGGAAACACCATATATTTT | CASSQSRSGNTIYF
TRBD1 | TRBJ2-3 | 16 | . | TRBV5-1 | TGCGCCAGCAGCTTGAGGGACAGCCACACCACAGATACGCAGTATTTT | CASSLRDSHTTDTQYF
TRBD1 | TRBJ1-1 | 14 | . | TRBV11-1 | TGTGCCAGCAGTGTCGGACAGGCCCCCACTGAAGCTTTCTTT | CASSVGQAPTEAFF
. | TRBJ2-3 | 15 | . | TRBV5-1 | TGCGCCAGCAGCTTGGTTTACAGGGAGACAGATACGCAGTATTTT | CASSLVYRETDTQYF
. | TRBJ2-5 | 14 | once | TRBV28 | TGTGCCAGCAGTTTATACAGGGCCCAAGAGACCCAGTACTTC | CASSLYRAQETQYF
. | TRBJ2-5 | 15 | . | TRBV7-2 | TGTGCCAGCAGCTTAAATACTTTACTCCAAGAGACCCAGTACTTC | CASSLNTLLQETQYF
. | TRBJ2-3 | 15 | . | TRBV28 | TGTGCCAGCAGTTTAGGGCACGGAGGGGCGGATACGCAGTATTTT | CASSLGHGGADTQYF
TRBD1 | TRBJ2-2 | 16 | . | TRBV5-4 | TGTGCCAGCAGCCGGTTGGGACAGACGAACACCGGGGAGCTGTTTTTT | CASSRLGQTNTGELFF
. | TRBJ2-7 | 15 | . | TRBV4-1 | TGCGCCAGCACCCCGGGTCGGGGGACTCTTAAGGAGCAGTACTTC | CASTPGRGTLKEQYF
. | TRBJ2-1 | 13 | . | TRBV7-7 | TGTGCCAGCAGCTTAGCTAGGTACAATGAGCAGTTCTTC | CASSLARYNEQFF
TRBD2 | TRBJ2-3 | 16 | . | TRBV9 | TGTGCCAGCAGCCCTGGACTAGCGGGAGAAATAGATACGCAGTATTTT | CASSPGLAGEIDTQYF
. | TRBJ1-5 | 14 | . | TRBV19 | TGTGCCAGTAGGCCGGACAGAGTTAATCAGCCCCAGCATTTT | CASRPDRVNQPQHF
. | TRBJ1-2 | 12 | . | TRBV19 | TGTGCCAGTAGGACCGGGGACAATGGCTACACCTTC | CASRTGDNGYTF
. | TRBJ1-5 | 13 | . | TRBV19 | TGTGCCAGTAGTCCAGGGGTCAATCAGCCCCAGCATTTT | CASSPGVNQPQHF
. | TRBJ1-1 | 14 | few | TRBV2 | TGTGCCAGCAGGGGTGGAGTACTGAACACTGAAGCTTTCTTT | CASRGGVLNTEAFF
. | TRBJ2-5 | 13 | . | TRBV4-1 | TGCGCCAGCAGCCAGGGATACCAAGAGACCCAGTACTTC | CASSQGYQETQYF
TRBD1 | TRBJ2-7 | 14 | once | TRBV28 | TGTGCCAGCAGCTCTGGGACAGGCTGGCGCGAGCAGTACTTC | CASSSGTGWREQYF
. | TRBJ2-7 | 15 | . | TRBV6-1 | TGTGCCAGCAGCCGAGGACAGTCAAGGGTGGGTGAGCAGTACTTC | CASSRGQSRVGEQYF
. | TRBJ1-1 | 13 | few | TRBV18 | TGTGCCAGCTCACCACCATCGAACACTGAAGCTTTCTTT | CASSPPSNTEAFF
TRBD2 | TRBJ2-7 | 16 | . | TRBV9 | TGTGCCAGCAGCGTAGCCTCTAGCGGGAGGGCCGCCGAGCAGTACTTC | CASSVASSGRAAEQYF
. | TRBJ2-7 | 15 | . | TRBV7-8 | TGTGCCAGCAGCTTAGTTCTCAGGCCAGAATACGAGCAGTACTTC | CASSLVLRPEYEQYF
TRBD1 | TRBJ2-2 | 16 | . | TRBV28 | TGTGCCAGCAGAGATCCCACAGGGGTTTGGACCGGGGAGCTGTTTTTT | CASRDPTGVWTGELFF
TRBD1 | TRBJ2-1 | 16 | . | TRBV2 | TGTGCCAGCAGTGACTGGGGACAGAAGTACTACAATGAGCAGTTCTTC | CASSDWGQKYYNEQFF
. | TRBJ1-1 | 18 | once | TRBV18 | TGTGCCAGCTATACATATCCGGGAACAGGAACCCCACTGAGGCCAGCTTTCTTT | CASYTYPGTGTPLRPAFF
TRBD1 | TRBJ1-4 | 14 | . | TRBV5-1 | TGCGCCAGCAGCGACGGGACAGGGAATGAAAAACTGTTTTTT | CASSDGTGNEKLFF
. | TRBJ2-7 | 13 | . | TRBV6-1 | TGTGCCAGCAGTGAAGGCCCCTCCTACGAGCAGTACTTC | CASSEGPSYEQYF
. | TRBJ2-7 | 17 | few | TRBV5-1 | TGCGCCAGCAGCTCGATGTACGATTCGGGGCTGGGTGGCGAGCAGTACTTC | CASSSMYDSGLGGEQYF
. | TRBJ2-7 | 14 | once | TRBV7-9 | TGTGCCAGCAGGAGGACAGAGACCTCCTACGAGCAGTACTTC | CASRRTETSYEQYF
TRBD1 | TRBJ2-7 | 16 | . | TRBV28 | TGTGCCAGCCGCACGCCTAGACAGGGAAGCTCCTACGAGCAGTACTTC | CASRTPRQGSSYEQYF
TRBD2 | TRBJ2-7 | 15 | . | TRBV11-2 | TGTGCCAGCAGCCCCGGACTAGCGGGAGGCTACGAGCAGTACTTC | CASSPGLAGGYEQYF
. | TRBJ2-7 | 16 | . | TRBV11-2 | TGTGCCAGCAGCTTAGGAAATACCGGGGGCCTGCGTGAGCAGTACTTC | CASSLGNTGGLREQYF
. | TRBJ2-3 | 15 | . | TRBV11-3 | TGTGCCAGCAGCTTAGGGAGGGCCAGCACAGATACGCAGTATTTT | CASSLGRASTDTQYF
TRBD1 | TRBJ1-4 | 13 | . | TRBV18 | TGTGCCAGCTCAGCGACAGGGTTTGAAAAACTGTTTTTT | CASSATGFEKLFF
TRBD2 | TRBJ2-7 | 16 | . | TRBV10-3 | TGTGCCATCAGTGAGCCGGGACTAGCGTTCTCCTACGAGCAGTACTTC | CAISEPGLAFSYEQYF
TRBD2 | TRBJ2-1 | 15 | . | TRBV7-8 | TGTGCCAGCAGCTCGCTAGCGGGAGGGTTGAATGAGCAGTTCTTC | CASSSLAGGLNEQFF
. | TRBJ1-5 | 12 | few | TRBV2 | TGTGCCAGCATGGGCAGATCGCAGCCCCAGCATTTT | CASMGRSQPQHF
. | TRBJ2-1 | 15 | many | TRBV4-2 | TGTGCCAGCAGCCAAGAACCCGGGAACTACAATGAGCAGTTCTTC | CASSQEPGNYNEQFF
. | TRBJ2-2 | 13 | few | TRBV11-2 | TGTGCCAGCAGCCAACGGTTCACCGGGGAGCTGTTTTTT | CASSQRFTGELFF
. | TRBJ2-5 | 15 | . | TRBV7-2 | TGTGCCAGCAGCTTAGTCGACAGACCCCAAGAGACCCAGTACTTC | CASSLVDRPQETQYF
TRBD2 | TRBJ2-1 | 15 | . | TRBV6-1 | TGTGCCAGCAGTGAATGGACTAGCGGGTGGAATGAGCAGTTCTTC | CASSEWTSGWNEQFF
. | TRBJ2-3 | 15 | . | TRBV5-1 | TGCGCCAGCAGCTTGTCTGGGCGTAGGTCAGATACGCAGTATTTT | CASSLSGRRSDTQYF